The clone carrying this T cell receptor (beta chain) was seen only a few times. These data originate in a study of T cells after yellow fever vaccination. TCRdb used MiXCR to reprocess the 5' RACE reads, holding one entry per CDR3 protein. The repertoire includes fewer than 400,000 distinct CDR3 sequences, approximately 12% of them detected once, and about 3.3% sits in the top ten. V lost 3 bases, J lost 7 bases, and 7 bases stayed unmatched. This CDR3 comprises 17 residues. CDR1 is KGHSH and CDR2 is LQKENI in the germline V gene. The source was CD4+ T cells sorted from PBMCs, collected 45 days after the yellow fever booster vaccination. The receptor was derived from a young man who received the YFV17D yellow fever vaccine. The J gene is TRBJ1-6, the V gene TRBV18; 12 nucleotides match TRBD1. The CDR3 spells CASSPRDRGPLNSPLHF. The CDR3, as DNA: TGTGCCAGCTCACCTAGGGACAGGGGGCCACTAAATTCACCCCTCCACTTT. The entire variable domain, with the rest obtained from reference TRBV18 and TRBJ1-6, is as follows: NAGVMQNPRHLVRRRGQEARLRCSPMKGHSHVYWYRQLPEEGLKFMVYLQKENIIDESGMPKERFSAEFPKEGPSILRIQQVVRGDSAAYFCASSPRDRGPLNSPLHFGNGTRLTVT.